A selection of T cell receptor beta chains follows, all from one sample in a study of cytomegalovirus exposure and HLA in healthy donors. Profiling relied on immunoSEQ multiplex PCR, and the TCRdb table lists in-frame clones only, not all of them. The data hold about 38,000 clones, with roughly 93% observed a single time. The sample taken for sequencing was PBMCs. The receptor source for this set is a man younger than 35 in good health and CMV-seronegative. CDR3s include the opening cysteine and the closing phenylalanine or tryptophan. A D gene is named only where the DNA matches it firmly. Expanded clones get a size class; other rows say once, few or many, or leave the size out.

J gene: TRBJ2-1
V gene: TRBV5-1
clone size: .
D gene: TRBD2
CDR3 DNA: TGCGCCAGCAGCTTGATGGTAGCGGGGGATGAGCAGTTCTTC
CDR3 protein: CASSLMVAGDEQFF

J gene: TRBJ1-1
V gene: TRBV28
clone size: .
D gene: .
CDR3 DNA: TGTGCCAGCAGTTTAATCGAGGGGGTAGGCTCCGAAGCTTTCTTT
CDR3 protein: CASSLIEGVGSEAFF

J gene: TRBJ2-5
V gene: TRBV5-1
clone size: .
D gene: TRBD2
CDR3 DNA: TGCGCCAGCAGCTTGGGGACTAGCGGGGGTCCTTGGGGCCAAGAGACCCAGTACTTC
CDR3 protein: CASSLGTSGGPWGQETQYF

J gene: TRBJ1-3
V gene: TRBV6-5
clone size: .
D gene: .
CDR3 DNA: TGTGCCAGCACCGAAGCGGGAGGAAACACCATATATTTT
CDR3 protein: CASTEAGGNTIYF

J gene: TRBJ2-7
V gene: TRBV5-1
clone size: once
D gene: .
CDR3 DNA: TGCGCCAGCAGCTTGGTCAGTGTCTCCTACGAGCAGTACTTC
CDR3 protein: CASSLVSVSYEQYF

J gene: TRBJ1-2
V gene: TRBV12-5
clone size: .
D gene: .
CDR3 DNA: TGTGCTAGTGGTTTGATCCCAGAAATCTATGGCTACACCTTC
CDR3 protein: CASGLIPEIYGYTF

J gene: TRBJ2-3
V gene: TRBV2
clone size: .
D gene: TRBD2
CDR3 DNA: TGTGCCAGCTTTCTAGCGGGGGACTACACAGATACGCAGTATTTT
CDR3 protein: CASFLAGDYTDTQYF

J gene: TRBJ1-1
V gene: TRBV5-1
clone size: .
D gene: .
CDR3 DNA: TGCGCCAGCAGCTTGGCCCTTGGAGGCCAAGCTTTCTTT
CDR3 protein: CASSLALGGQAFF

J gene: TRBJ1-1
V gene: TRBV7-2
clone size: .
D gene: TRBD1
CDR3 DNA: TGTGCCAGCAGCTTAGGGGGACAGGGAGGCACTGAAGCTTTCTTT
CDR3 protein: CASSLGGQGGTEAFF

J gene: TRBJ2-1
V gene: TRBV2
clone size: .
D gene: TRBD2
CDR3 DNA: TGTGCCAGCAGTGAATCTAGCGGGACCTACAATGAGCAGTTCTTC
CDR3 protein: CASSESSGTYNEQFF

J gene: TRBJ2-5
V gene: TRBV6-1
clone size: .
D gene: .
CDR3 DNA: TGTGCCAGCCTTTTTGGGGGGGCGGAGACCCAGTACTTC
CDR3 protein: CASLFGGAETQYF

J gene: TRBJ2-7
V gene: TRBV27
clone size: .
D gene: TRBD2
CDR3 DNA: TGTGCCAGCAGTTTATGGGCTAGCGGCCTGAGCTCCTACGAGCAGTACTTC
CDR3 protein: CASSLWASGLSSYEQYF

J gene: TRBJ2-3
V gene: TRBV29-1
clone size: .
D gene: TRBD2
CDR3 DNA: TGCAGCGTTGTGGGGACTAGCGGGGGCGAACTTAGCACAGATACGCAGTATTTT
CDR3 protein: CSVVGTSGGELSTDTQYF

J gene: TRBJ2-1
V gene: TRBV30
clone size: .
D gene: .
CDR3 DNA: TGTGCCTGGACGTTAGCGGATCCCTACAATGAGCAGTTCTTC
CDR3 protein: CAWTLADPYNEQFF

J gene: TRBJ2-1
V gene: TRBV11-2
clone size: once
D gene: TRBD1
CDR3 DNA: TGTGCCAGCAGCCGCGACAGGGCGCGTGAGCAGTTCTTC
CDR3 protein: CASSRDRAREQFF

J gene: TRBJ2-7
V gene: TRBV6-5
clone size: .
D gene: TRBD2
CDR3 DNA: TGTGCCAGCAGTCAAGGGACTAGCCCCCACGAGCAGTACTTC
CDR3 protein: CASSQGTSPHEQYF

J gene: TRBJ2-2
V gene: TRBV4-1
clone size: .
D gene: TRBD2
CDR3 DNA: TGCGCCAGCAGCCTTCGCCCGGGGGGGGCCTTAACCGGGGAGCTGTTTTTT
CDR3 protein: CASSLRPGGALTGELFF

J gene: TRBJ1-5
V gene: TRBV2
clone size: .
D gene: .
CDR3 DNA: TGTGCCAGCAGTGATGGGCAGCGCAATCAGCCCCAGCATTTT
CDR3 protein: CASSDGQRNQPQHF

J gene: TRBJ2-7
V gene: TRBV27
clone size: .
D gene: TRBD2
CDR3 DNA: TGTGCCAGCAGTTTATCGGGGGGGATGTCCGTCACCTACGAGCAGTACTTC
CDR3 protein: CASSLSGGMSVTYEQYF

J gene: TRBJ1-5
V gene: TRBV27
clone size: .
D gene: .
CDR3 DNA: TGTGCCAGCTCCCCGGCGGGGGGTTGGCAGCCCCAGCATTTT
CDR3 protein: CASSPAGGWQPQHF

J gene: TRBJ2-3
V gene: TRBV29-1
clone size: .
D gene: .
CDR3 DNA: TGCAGCGTTACCTCAGGGGTTCCAGATACGCAGTATTTT
CDR3 protein: CSVTSGVPDTQYF

J gene: TRBJ1-5
V gene: TRBV5-5
clone size: .
D gene: .
CDR3 DNA: TGTGCCAGCAGCTTGCAGGGCCGGCAGCCCCAGCATTTT
CDR3 protein: CASSLQGRQPQHF